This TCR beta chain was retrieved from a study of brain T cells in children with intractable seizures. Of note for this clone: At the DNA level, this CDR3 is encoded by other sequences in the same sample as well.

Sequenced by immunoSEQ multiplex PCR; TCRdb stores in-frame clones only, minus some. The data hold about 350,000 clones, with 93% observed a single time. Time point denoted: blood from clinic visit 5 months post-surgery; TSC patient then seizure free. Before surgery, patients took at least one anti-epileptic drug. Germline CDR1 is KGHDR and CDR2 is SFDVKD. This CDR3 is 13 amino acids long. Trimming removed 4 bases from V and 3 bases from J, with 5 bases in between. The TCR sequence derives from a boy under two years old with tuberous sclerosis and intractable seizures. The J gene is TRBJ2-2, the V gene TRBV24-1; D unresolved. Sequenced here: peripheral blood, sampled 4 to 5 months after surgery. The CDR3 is CATSDLHTGELFF. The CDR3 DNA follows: TGTGCCACCAGTGACCTTCACACCGGGGAGCTGTTTTTT.